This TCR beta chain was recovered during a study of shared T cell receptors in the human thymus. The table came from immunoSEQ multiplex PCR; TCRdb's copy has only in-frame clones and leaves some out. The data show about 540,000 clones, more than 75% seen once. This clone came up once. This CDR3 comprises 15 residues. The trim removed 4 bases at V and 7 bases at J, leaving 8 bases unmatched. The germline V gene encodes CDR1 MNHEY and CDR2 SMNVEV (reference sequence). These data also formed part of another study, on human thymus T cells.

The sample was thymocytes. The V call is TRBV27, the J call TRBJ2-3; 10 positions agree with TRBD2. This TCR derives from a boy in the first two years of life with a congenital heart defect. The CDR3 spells CASSSYLAGEYTQYF. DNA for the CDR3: TGTGCCAGCAGTTCCTATCTAGCGGGAGAGTATACGCAGTATTTT.